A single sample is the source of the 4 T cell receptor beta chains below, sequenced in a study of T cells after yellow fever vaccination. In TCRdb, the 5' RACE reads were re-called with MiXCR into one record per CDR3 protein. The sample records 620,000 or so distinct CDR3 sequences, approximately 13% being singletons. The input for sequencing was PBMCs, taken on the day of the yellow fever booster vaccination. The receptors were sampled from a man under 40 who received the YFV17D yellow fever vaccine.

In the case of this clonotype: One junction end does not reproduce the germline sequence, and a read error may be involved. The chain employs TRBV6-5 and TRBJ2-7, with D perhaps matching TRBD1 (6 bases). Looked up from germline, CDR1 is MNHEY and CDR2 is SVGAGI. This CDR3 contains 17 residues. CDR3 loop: CASSYPSRLQGPYEQYF. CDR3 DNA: TGTGCCAGTAGTTATCCGAGTCGTCTACAGGGACCCTACGAGCAGTACTTC.

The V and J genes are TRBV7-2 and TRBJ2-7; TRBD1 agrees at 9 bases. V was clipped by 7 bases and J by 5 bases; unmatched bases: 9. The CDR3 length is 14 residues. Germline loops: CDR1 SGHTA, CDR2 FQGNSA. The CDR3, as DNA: TGTGCCAGCATCACCGGGACAGGGACGAACGAGCAGTACTTC. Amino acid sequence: CASITGTGTNEQYF.

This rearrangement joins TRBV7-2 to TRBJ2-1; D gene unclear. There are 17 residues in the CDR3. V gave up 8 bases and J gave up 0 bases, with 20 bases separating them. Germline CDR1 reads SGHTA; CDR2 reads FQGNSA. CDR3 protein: CASQQLISSASYNEQFF. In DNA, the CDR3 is TGTGCCAGCCAGCAGCTTATATCTTCAGCCTCCTACAATGAGCAGTTCTTC.

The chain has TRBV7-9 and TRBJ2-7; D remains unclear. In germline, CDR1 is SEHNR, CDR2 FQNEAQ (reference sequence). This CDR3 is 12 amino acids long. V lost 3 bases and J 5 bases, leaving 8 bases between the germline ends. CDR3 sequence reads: CASSLSSHEQYF. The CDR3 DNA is TGTGCCAGCAGCTTGAGTAGCCACGAGCAGTACTTC.